The 14 T cell receptor beta chains below all came from one sample that was sequenced in a study of cytomegalovirus exposure and HLA in healthy donors (dated by TCRdb to about 2017). Receptors were amplified or captured by the immunoSEQ multiplex PCR assay. The multiplex PCR relied on a mix of 60 forward primers for TCR Vbeta segments and 13 reverse primers for TCR Jbeta segments. TCRdb re-hosts the immuneACCESS table, in-frame sequences only. Its copies lack some clones; in the studies checked, an unresolved V gene accounts for under half of them, and the cause for the rest is not known. The sample profile shows roughly 190,000 clones; about 88% of them were found once. The ten largest make up 1.5% to 2% of the sample. The sequencing input was PBMCs. All receptors derive from a woman under 30 in good health and CMV-seronegative.

V gene TRBV9 combines with J gene TRBJ2-3; 13 bases map to TRBD2. Trimming removed 1 base from V and 9 bases from J; junction bases left unmatched: 8. The V gene's germline CDR1 is SGDLS and CDR2 YYNGEE. There are 16 residues in the CDR3. CDR3 residues: CASSVSVGTSGNTQYF. In DNA, the CDR3 is TGTGCCAGCAGCGTATCCGTCGGGACTAGCGGGAACACGCAGTATTTT.

The chain has TRBV19 and TRBJ2-2, with a possible D match to TRBD1 (5 bases). Trimming removed 3 bases from V and 1 base from J, with 9 bases in between. In germline, CDR1 is LNHDA, CDR2 SQIVND (reference sequence). CDR3 size: 15 residues. CDR3 bases: TGTGCCAGTAGTATGGGCCAGGGGAACACCGGGGAGCTGTTTTTT. Encoded protein: CASSMGQGNTGELFF.

The chain uses TRBV5-1 and TRBJ2-5, with D perhaps matching TRBD1 (8 bases). Germline values: CDR1 SGHRS, CDR2 YFSETQ. V shed 3 bases and J shed 5 bases, with 20 bases lying between them. The CDR3 consists of 16 residues. Here the CDR3 DNA reads TGCGCCAGCAGCTGGGAGGGAGGGCAGGGGGCCGAGACCCAGTACTTC. Encoded protein: CASSWEGGQGAETQYF.

The chain joins TRBV19 to TRBJ1-6, with 9 bases that match TRBD1. The germline gives CDR1 LNHDA, CDR2 SQIVND (reference sequence). J gave up 7 bases and V 4 bases, and 2 bases lay outside the gene matches. The CDR3 length is 14 residues. In DNA form, the CDR3 reads TGTGCCAGTAGTACTGGACAGGGGAATTCACCCCTCCACTTT. Translating gives CASSTGQGNSPLHF.

The chain joins TRBV2 to TRBJ2-5; D is uncertain. Deletions cut 7 bases from V and 5 bases from J, with 8 bases between. The length of the CDR3 is 11 residues. The germline CDR1 and CDR2 sequences are SNHLY and FYNNEI. CDR3 region: CASKFQETQYF. In DNA, the CDR3 is TGTGCCAGCAAGTTCCAGGAGACCCAGTACTTC.

CDR3 in DNA: TGTGCCAGCAGCTTAGCAGGGGGGCTCGGCTACACCTTC. It codes for CASSLAGGLGYTF. This chain connects TRBV11-2 to TRBJ1-2; 7 bases match TRBD1. The CDR3 covers 13 residues. V gave up 1 base and J gave up 8 bases; unmatched junction bases: 4. CDR1 SGHAT and CDR2 FQNNGV come from the germline V gene.

This clone was seen once. The V gene is TRBV10-3, the J gene TRBJ1-4; D remains ambiguous. CDR1 ENHRY and CDR2 SYGVKD come from the germline V gene. The germline V and J ends were trimmed by 4 bases and 2 bases, with 14 bases remaining between them. The CDR3 is 16 amino acids. The CDR3 reads CAISGRGPATNEKLFF. The CDR3 DNA follows: TGTGCCATCAGTGGGCGCGGTCCTGCCACTAATGAAAAACTGTTTTTT.

This clone was seen only once. This chain links TRBV5-1 with TRBJ2-3; tentative D call: TRBD2 (6 bases). CDR1 SGHRS and CDR2 YFSETQ come from the germline V gene. The CDR3 length is 16 residues. The germline V and J ends were trimmed by 5 bases and 0 bases, with 16 bases remaining between them. The CDR3 DNA reads as TGCGCCAGCAGGGGGACCACTAGCTCTAGCACAGATACGCAGTATTTT. Its protein product is CASRGTTSSSTDTQYF.

The sample holds a few counts of this clone. The chain carries TRBV10-3 and TRBJ1-3; weak D call: TRBD1 (5 bases). CDR1 and CDR2 (germline): ENHRY, SYGVKD. CDR3 length: 14 amino acids. V was clipped by 5 bases and J by 3 bases, with 11 bases between them. CDR3 bases: TGTGCCATCAGTACCAGGGTTTTTGGAAACACCATATATTTT. This translates into CAISTRVFGNTIYF.

V gene TRBV27 combines with J gene TRBJ2-2, with 9 bases identical to TRBD2. V lost 5 bases to trimming and J lost 4 bases; unmatched junction nucleotides: 5. The V gene's germline CDR1 is MNHEY and CDR2 SMNVEV (reference sequence). The CDR3 is 15 amino acids. This chain's CDR3 is CASSRLAAPTGELFF. The CDR3 nucleotides are TGTGCCAGCAGTAGACTAGCGGCTCCCACCGGGGAGCTGTTTTTT.

The gene calls are TRBV6-4 and TRBJ1-2; 8 bases fit TRBD1. The CDR3 has 15 residues. V trimming: 6 bases; J trimming: 4 bases; junction bases outside the gene matches: 10. Germline V gene sequence: CDR1 MRHNA, CDR2 SNTAGT. DNA of the CDR3: TGTGCCAGCAGAGGACAGGGACTACTTGGCTATGGCTACACCTTC. Translation: CASRGQGLLGYGYTF.

The J gene is TRBJ2-5, the V gene TRBV29-1; D perhaps matches TRBD2 (6 bases). This CDR3 comprises 15 residues. Germline-derived CDR1 and CDR2 are SQVTM and ANQGSEA. V lost 5 bases to trimming and J lost 2 bases, with 18 bases between them. This CDR3 reads CSVWDHMGGQETQYF. CDR3 sequence (DNA): TGCAGCGTTTGGGACCACATGGGGGGACAAGAGACCCAGTACTTC.

This clone was seen once. V is TRBV5-4 and J is TRBJ2-1, with D perhaps matching TRBD2 (5 bases). Germline V gives CDR1 SGHNT, CDR2 YYREEE (reference sequence). The CDR3 is made up of 15 amino acids. V lost 4 bases, J lost 4 bases, and 15 bases lay in between. CDR3 sequence (DNA): TGTGCCAGCAGCCCGGAGGCGGGTTCATACAATGAGCAGTTCTTC. Its translation: CASSPEAGSYNEQFF.

The V call is TRBV15, the J call TRBJ2-7; 10 bases are a match to TRBD1. Looked up from germline, CDR1 is LNHNV and CDR2 is YYDKDF (reference sequence). The CDR3 runs 15 residues. Trimming at V came to 7 bases and at J to 0 bases, leaving 6 bases not matched to a gene. The CDR3 region is CATMPGTGVSYEQYF. DNA for the CDR3: TGTGCCACCATGCCCGGGACAGGGGTCTCCTACGAGCAGTACTTC. Combining the CDR3 with reference TRBV15 and TRBJ2-7 gives the whole variable domain DAMVIQNPRYQVTQFGKPVTLSCSQTLNHNVMYWYQQKSSQAPKLLFHYYDKDFNNEADTPDNFQSRRPNTSFCFLDIRSPGLGDTAMYLCATMPGTGVSYEQYFGPGTRLTVT.